One and the same sample provided the 25 T cell receptor beta chains below, sequenced in a study of T cells in Graves' hyperthyroidism and ophthalmopathy. TCR beta CDR3 regions were amplified from RNA. The HTBI primer set served for first-round RT-PCR of the TCR CDR3. Using its own MiXCR run on the multiplex PCR reads, TCRdb lists one record per CDR3 protein. Of under 400,000 distinct CDR3 sequences in the sample, 20% to 30% were seen once. The specimen was blood. The receptors originated from a man aged 50 to 59 with Graves' hyperthyroidism.

In this sample, this clonotype turned up a few times. CDR3 protein: CSARDYGGGTEAFF. The CDR3 DNA reads as TGCAGTGCTAGAGATTATGGCGGTGGCACTGAAGCTTTCTTT. This chain links TRBV20-1 with TRBJ1-1; D unclear. V gave up 0 bases and J gave up 4 bases, with 12 bases separating them. Germline V gene sequence: CDR1 DFQATT, CDR2 SNEGSKA (reference sequence). CDR3 length: 14 amino acids.

This clonotype appeared many times. This chain joins TRBV24-1 and TRBJ2-1; TRBD2 agrees at 8 bases. CDR3 length equals 15 residues. In germline, CDR1 is KGHDR, CDR2 SFDVKD. The V segment lost 3 bases and the J segment 4 bases; nucleotides outside the gene matches: 4. In nucleotides, the CDR3 is TGTGCCACCAGTGATGCGGGAGGCGGGTACAATGAGCAGTTCTTC. It encodes CATSDAGGGYNEQFF.

The chain links TRBV20-1 to TRBJ2-7, with TRBD2 as a possible D gene (5 bases). V was cut by 3 bases and J by 1 base, with 10 bases left in between. The germline V gene encodes CDR1 DFQATT and CDR2 SNEGSKA (reference sequence). The CDR3 has 13 residues. CDR3 coding DNA: TGCAGTGCTAGTAGGCGGGCATCCTACGAGCAGTACTTC. It translates to CSASRRASYEQYF.

This chain uses TRBV2 with TRBJ2-7; 7 nucleotides agree with TRBD1. Germline lookup yields CDR1 SNHLY and CDR2 FYNNEI. This CDR3 spans 14 amino acids. V shed 7 bases and J 0 bases; nucleotides not matched to a gene: 6. The CDR3 region is CASKGTVNSYEQYF. The CDR3 DNA reads as TGTGCCAGCAAAGGGACAGTGAACTCCTACGAGCAGTACTTC.

The V call is TRBV5-1, the J call TRBJ2-1; TRBD1 matches at 9 bases. Per the germline V gene, CDR1 is SGHRS and CDR2 is YFSETQ. The CDR3 is 19 residues long. V lost 4 bases, J lost 0 bases, and 14 bases stayed unmatched. CDR3 coding DNA: TGCGCCAGCAGCCAGTTGACAGGGGGAGATCGACGCTCCTACAATGAGCAGTTCTTC. This translates into CASSQLTGGDRRSYNEQFF.

This clonotype was found a few times. This chain uses TRBV7-9 with TRBJ2-5; 8 bases fit TRBD2. The CDR3 is 16 residues long. Germline CDR1 reads SEHNR; CDR2 reads FQNEAQ (reference sequence). Trimming took 3 bases from V and 2 from J; bases not matched to a gene: 8. The CDR3 nucleotides read TGTGCCAGCAGCTTGAGCGGGAGCAGACTTCAAGAGACCCAGTACTTC. It translates to CASSLSGSRLQETQYF.

This clonotype has ten or more counts. This chain links TRBV7-3 with TRBJ2-2; TRBD1 matches 7 bases. This CDR3 region has 13 residues. The V gene's germline CDR1 is SGHTA and CDR2 FQGTGA. V gave up 5 bases and J gave up 7 bases; unmatched junction bases: 4. CDR3 region: CASSPQGSGELFF. The CDR3 coding sequence is TGTGCCAGCAGCCCACAGGGGAGCGGGGAGCTGTTTTTT.

The table lists this clonotype with many counts. The J gene is TRBJ2-7, the V gene TRBV6-2 or TRBV6-3, with TRBD1 as a possible D gene (6 bases). V gave up 7 bases and J gave up 4 bases, with 20 bases separating them. The CDR3 extends over 15 amino acids. The germline V gene encodes CDR1 MNHEY and CDR2 SVGEGT. The chain's CDR3 is CASISPTTGVYEQYF. The CDR3 coding sequence is TGTGCCAGCATCTCTCCGACGACAGGTGTTTACGAGCAGTACTTC.

A note on this clonotype: One end of the junction varies from germline; a read error may be responsible. The rearrangement joins TRBV6-1 to TRBJ1-1, with 7 bases aligning to TRBD1. CDR3 length: 18 residues. Germline V lookup: CDR1 MNHNS, CDR2 SASEGT. The chain's CDR3 is CASSAYRQGGITNTETFF. The CDR3 DNA follows: TGTGCCAGCAGTGCGTACCGACAGGGTGGAATTACAAACACTGAAACTTTCTTT.

This clonotype was detected ten times or more. V is TRBV7-2 and J is TRBJ2-7; D possibly corresponds to TRBD1 (6 bases). Trimming removed 1 base from V and 5 bases from J, with 15 bases in between. The CDR3 is 15 residues long. Per germline, CDR1 SGHTA and CDR2 FQGNSA. This CDR3 reads CASSLVQGSIHEQYF. CDR3 bases: TGTGCCAGCAGCTTAGTACAGGGTTCGATCCACGAGCAGTACTTC.

This clonotype was counted between two and nine times. V usage is TRBV20-1 and J usage is TRBJ2-5; D unresolved. CDR3 length: 12 amino acids. Per germline, CDR1 DFQATT and CDR2 SNEGSKA (reference sequence). Trimming removed 1 base from V and 4 bases from J, with 7 bases in between. The CDR3 loop is CSARVPSETQYF. The CDR3, as DNA: TGCAGTGCTAGAGTCCCCTCAGAGACCCAGTACTTC.

This rearrangement joins TRBV12-3 or TRBV12-4 to TRBJ2-2; 12 bases are a match to TRBD2. This CDR3 comprises 16 residues. The ends lost 3 bases at V and 6 bases at J; junction bases unmatched: 5. The CDR3 sequence is CASSFLAGGSPGELFF. In DNA, the CDR3 is TGTGCCAGCAGTTTCCTAGCGGGAGGGTCGCCCGGGGAGCTGTTTTTT.

This clonotype was found a few times. This chain uses TRBV10-3 with TRBJ1-5; 7 bases align to TRBD1. Germline trimming cut 2 bases from V and 5 bases from J; bases unmatched to any gene: 9. From germline, CDR1 is ENHRY and CDR2 SYGVKD. The CDR3 consists of 16 residues. This chain's CDR3 is CAISEGQGGFDQPQHF. CDR3 coding DNA: TGTGCCATCAGTGAGGGGCAGGGGGGGTTTGATCAGCCCCAGCATTTT.

This clonotype has ten or more counts. The gene calls are TRBV6-2 or TRBV6-3 and TRBJ2-3, with 12 bases matching TRBD2. The length of the CDR3 is 18 residues. The V gene's germline CDR1 is MNHEY and CDR2 SVGEGT. V dropped 0 bases and J dropped 4; count of bases not matched to a gene: 8. DNA for the CDR3: TGTGCCAGCAGTTACTCGACGGGCCTAGCGGGAGGGTCAGATACGCAGTATTTT. Protein product: CASSYSTGLAGGSDTQYF.

The DNA of the CDR3 is TGTGCCAGCGGCCCGACGGAACTCAATCAGCCCCAGCATTTT. It encodes CASGPTELNQPQHF. The chain recombines TRBV9 with TRBJ1-5; unclear D gene. The length of the CDR3 is 14 residues. Germline-derived CDR1 and CDR2 are SGDLS and YYNGEE. The germline V and J ends were trimmed by 7 bases and 3 bases, with 14 bases remaining between them.

The chain combines TRBV9 with TRBJ2-1, with TRBD2 matching over 12 bases. This CDR3 has 16 amino acids. With V trimmed by 4 bases and J by 4 bases, 6 bases remained unmatched. Germline-derived CDR1 and CDR2 are SGDLS and YYNGEE. In DNA form, the CDR3 reads TGTGCCAGCAGCCTTACTAGCGGGAGGCAATACAATGAGCAGTTCTTC. It specifies CASSLTSGRQYNEQFF.

The rearrangement links TRBV6-5 to TRBJ1-2, with a possible D match to TRBD1 (6 bases). CDR1 MNHEY and CDR2 SVGAGI come from the germline V gene. Trimming left V 4 bases short and J 4 bases short, with 16 bases between. This CDR3 region has 15 residues. DNA of the CDR3: TGTGCCAGCAGTTCGATCCAAAACAGGGTCTATGGCTACACCTTC. This codes for CASSSIQNRVYGYTF.

This rearrangement joins TRBV29-1 to TRBJ2-1, with TRBD2 matching 10 bases. The CDR3 length is 13 residues. CDR1 and CDR2 from the germline V gene are SQVTM and ANQGSEA. V lost 4 bases, J lost 10 bases, and 7 bases stayed unmatched. CDR3 residues: CSVGLAGGREQFF. The DNA for the CDR3 is TGCAGCGTTGGGTTAGCGGGAGGAAGGGAGCAGTTCTTC.

This clonotype was seen only once. The chain employs TRBV7-3 and TRBJ2-4; TRBD2 matches at 7 bases. Germline lookup yields CDR1 SGHTA and CDR2 FQGTGA. After removal of 3 bases from V and 8 bases from J, the junction contained 4 bases not matched to a gene. CDR3 length equals 13 residues. The CDR3 protein is CASSLGGSDIQYF. The CDR3 DNA follows: TGTGCCAGCAGCTTGGGGGGGTCGGACATTCAGTACTTC.

This clonotype came up many times. This chain uses TRBV5-1 with TRBJ2-1; weak D call: TRBD2 (5 bases). Germline CDR1 is SGHRS and CDR2 is YFSETQ. The CDR3 extends over 13 amino acids. Deletions cut 0 bases from V and 7 bases from J, with 8 bases between. The CDR3 protein is CASSLGGENEQFF. The CDR3 DNA reads TGCGCCAGCAGCTTGGGGGGAGAAAATGAGCAGTTCTTC.

This clonotype was found many times. This sequence joins TRBV20-1 and TRBJ2-7, with 10 bases matching TRBD1. J lost 0 bases, V lost 2 bases, and 7 bases had no gene match. The V gene's germline CDR1 is DFQATT and CDR2 SNEGSKA (reference sequence). The length of the CDR3 is 16 residues. Here the CDR3 DNA reads TGCAGTGCTAGACCTACAGGGACAGGGGACTCCTACGAGCAGTACTTC. Translation: CSARPTGTGDSYEQYF.

This clonotype was counted many times. The chain joins TRBV12-5 to TRBJ2-1, with 7 bases matching TRBD2. Germline assignment: CDR1 LGHNT and CDR2 FRNRAP. The CDR3 is 17 amino acids. V lost 3 bases and J lost 3; bases outside the gene matches: 11. CDR3 nucleotides: TGTGCTAGTGGTTTAGGTTCGCGGGAGTTCAACTACAATGAGCAGTTCTTC. Translation gives CASGLGSREFNYNEQFF. Combining the CDR3 with reference TRBV12-5 and TRBJ2-1 gives the whole variable domain DARVTQTPRHKVTEMGQEVTMRCQPILGHNTVFWYRQTMMQGLELLAYFRNRAPLDDSGMPKDRFSAEMPDATLATLKIQPSEPRDSAVYFCASGLGSREFNYNEQFFGPGTRLTVL.

This clonotype was seen more than once but under ten times. The J gene is TRBJ2-3, the V gene TRBV7-2; D remains ambiguous. CDR1 is SGHTA, CDR2 FQGNSA, per germline. V lost 5 bases and J lost 6, with 15 bases in between. CDR3 length: 14 amino acids. This CDR3 reads CASSITPKQDTQYF. Written as DNA, the CDR3 is TGTGCCAGCAGCATAACCCCCAAACAGGATACGCAGTATTTT.

Only a few counts were recorded for this clonotype. The rearrangement joins TRBV18 to TRBJ2-6, with a tentative D call TRBD2 (5 bases). The CDR3 has 16 amino acids. Germline values: CDR1 KGHSH, CDR2 LQKENI. V lost 3 bases and J 1 base, leaving 10 bases between the germline ends. The CDR3 protein is CASSPREGSGANVLTF. DNA of the CDR3: TGTGCCAGCTCACCTCGAGAGGGATCTGGGGCCAACGTCCTGACTTTC.

V gene TRBV5-4 combines with J gene TRBJ2-1; 8 bases match TRBD1. From germline, CDR1 is SGHNT and CDR2 YYREEE (reference sequence). The V gene end was trimmed by 4 bases and the J gene end by 5 bases; junction bases not matched to a gene: 8. This CDR3 contains 15 residues. CDR3 sequence (DNA): TGTGCCAGCAGCAAAACCGGACAGGGTAACAATGAGCAGTTCTTC. Protein: CASSKTGQGNNEQFF.